The next 7 T cell receptor beta chains were all read from a single sample in a study of blood T cells in healthy people across ages. Primers used in a second PCR of about 7 to 12 cycles were a sample-barcoded 5' primer and a J-beta primer mix. TCRdb fed the 5' RACE reads into MiXCR, producing one record per CDR3 protein. The sample shows over 700,000 distinct CDR3 sequences, about 55% of them seen only once. The sample consisted of blood. The source is a man aged 80 or over in good health.

V usage is TRBV7-2 and J usage is TRBJ2-3; TRBD1 agrees at 10 bases. J was trimmed by 14 bases and V by 5 bases; bases with no gene match: 19. In germline, CDR1 is SGHTA, CDR2 FQGNSA. The CDR3 sequence is 16 residues long. The CDR3 DNA follows: TGTGCCAGCAGCCCCGGGGGACAGGGGTTGTACAGATACGCGTATTTT. It specifies CASSPGGQGLYRYAYF.

The chain couples TRBV12-5 to TRBJ1-5; no firm D call. Germline V lookup: CDR1 LGHNT, CDR2 FRNRAP. V dropped 2 bases and J dropped 2 bases, with 7 bases sitting between them. CDR3 size: 14 residues. CDR3 DNA sequence: TGTGCTAGTGGTTTGACGGGAGGCAATCAGCCCCAGCATTTT. Its translation is CASGLTGGNQPQHF.

The chain joins TRBV5-6 to TRBJ2-1; tentatively, D is TRBD2 (6 bases). Germline V gene lookup returns CDR1 SGHDT and CDR2 YYEEEE. V was cut by 5 bases and J by 8 bases, with 17 bases left in between. This CDR3 is built from 14 residues. Written as DNA, the CDR3 is TGTGCCAGCAGTGAAGCGGGCTACCAGGATGAGCAGTTCTTC. It is translated as CASSEAGYQDEQFF. Looking up the rest from reference TRBV5-6 and TRBJ2-1 gives the full variable domain: DAGVTQSPTHLIKTRGQQVTLRCSPKSGHDTVSWYQQALGQGPQFIFQYYEEEERQRGNFPDRFSGHQFPNYSSELNVNALLLGDSALYLCASSEAGYQDEQFFGPGTRLTVL.

In this sample, this clonotype turned up a few times. CDR3 loop: CASSLDQSSYNEQFF. DNA of the CDR3: TGTGCCAGCAGCTTAGACCAGAGCTCCTACAATGAGCAGTTCTTC. The chain carries TRBV7-2 and TRBJ2-1, with unresolved D. V dropped 1 base and J dropped 0 bases, with 7 bases sitting between them. The CDR3 consists of 15 residues. Germline CDR1 is SGHTA and CDR2 is FQGNSA.

The chain couples TRBV10-3 to TRBJ1-1; tentatively, D is TRBD1 (6 bases). V lost 5 bases to trimming and J lost 3 bases, with 16 bases between them. The CDR3 consists of 15 residues. Per the germline V gene, CDR1 is ENHRY and CDR2 is SYGVKD. CDR3: CAISIIKGGYTEAFF. The CDR3, as DNA: TGTGCCATCAGTATCATTAAGGGGGGCTACACTGAAGCTTTCTTT.

The chain couples TRBV12-3 or TRBV12-4 to TRBJ2-1; 7 nucleotides line up with TRBD2. The trim removed 3 bases at V and 9 bases at J, leaving 14 bases unmatched. The CDR3 contains 16 residues. This CDR3 is CASSLSAGVFRGEQFF. The CDR3 DNA is TGTGCCAGCAGTTTGAGCGCGGGAGTATTTAGGGGTGAGCAGTTCTTC.

This sequence joins TRBV7-2 and TRBJ1-2, with 9 bases fitting TRBD1. V was pared by 3 bases and J by 6 bases, with 8 bases of the junction left unmatched. The V gene's germline CDR1 is SGHTA and CDR2 FQGNSA. The CDR3 is 15 amino acids. The CDR3 protein is CASSLFTGGRDGYTF. The DNA for the CDR3 is TGTGCCAGCAGCTTGTTTACAGGGGGCAGAGATGGCTACACCTTC.